This T cell receptor beta chain was identified in a study of cytomegalovirus exposure and HLA in healthy donors. The V and J ends lost 7 bases and 2 bases respectively, with 15 bases between them. CDR3 length: 13 amino acids. Germline V gene lookup returns CDR1 GTSNPN and CDR2 SVGIG (reference sequence). Both 60 Vbeta primers and 13 Jbeta primers went into the PCR. Here immunoSEQ multiplex PCR was the method, and the copy in TCRdb shows in-frame clones only, minus some. The repertoire consists of approximately 100,000 clones, with 84% occurring once and the leading ten covering more than 0.95%. This chain uses TRBV30 with TRBJ2-7, with D perhaps matching TRBD2 (7 bases). Sequencing used PBMCs. This TCR came from a woman aged 18-29 years in good health and CMV-seronegative. The CDR3 loop is CAFSTGRAYEQYF. Written as DNA, the CDR3 is TGTGCCTTTTCTACAGGGAGGGCCTACGAGCAGTACTTC.